This TCR beta chain was recorded in a study of T cell clones after liver transplantation (dated by TCRdb to between 2018 and 2021). Regarding the study in general: ITN030ST, the source of the samples, was a randomized trial that attempted immunosuppression withdrawal within 2 years of liver transplantation. Donor-reactive T cell clones were identified by TCRbeta sequencing following a pre-transplant mixed lymphocyte reaction and were subsequently tracked in post-transplant blood. As an antigen-independent comparator for the donor-reactive sequences, third party-reactive TCRbeta sequences from pre-transplant MLRs were identified as well. Of the eight recipients, a few were HCV-positive, while the remaining recipients had been transplanted for non-autoimmune, non-viral indications. Subjects received no induction therapy and standard immunosuppression until randomization at 12-24 months post-transplant. To count as tolerant, a recipient had to stay completely off immunosuppression for at least one year without liver enzymes climbing beyond twice the upper limit of normal. Blood samples were taken pre-transplant, pre-randomization before withdrawal, and post-randomization after full withdrawal or failed withdrawal. A cohort of 8 liver transplant recipients was studied, of whom 3 were classified as tolerant and 5 as non-tolerant.

Results and caveats for the whole study, not just this receptor: Conclusions were preliminary, limited by small, heterogeneous patient numbers and non-standardized post-transplant time points. Since no allograft tissue specimens were available, donor-reactive T cells may have migrated into the graft instead of being deleted. Once repertoire turnover was taken into account, donor-reactive detection showed a significant reduction for CD4 in 7 of 8 subjects and for CD8 in 8 of 8. In most of the 8 subjects, circulating donor-reactive CD4 TCRbeta sequences decreased significantly after transplant, regardless of tolerance or HCV status. Low numbers of available donor cells limited the measurable donor-reactive repertoire in a couple of subjects. Donor-reactive sequences decreased more than third party-reactive sequences, which suggests partial antigen-specific deletion that was not related to withdrawal success.

Thawed unstimulated PBMCs were stained for CD3, CD4 and CD8 and FACS-sorted into CD3+CD4+ and CD3+CD8+ populations. Each of the 8 studied subjects was randomized to immunosuppression withdrawal. The Qiagen DNeasy Blood and Tissue Kit was used for isolation of genomic DNA. Remarks on this clone: Which antigen it targets is not known. The input lacks base qualities; no much larger clone sits a single base away.

Frozen genomic DNA underwent high-throughput TCRbeta CDR3 sequencing by immunoSEQ, including PCR amplification, mapping, bias correction and internal controls. The authors' pipeline ran thus. Only productive rearrangements were retained, and each unique TCRbeta sequence was defined by its CDR3 nucleotide sequence together with its V and J gene. For classification of a sequence as donor-reactive, at least 5-fold expansion in CFSE-low cells relative to unstimulated pre-transplant cells and a frequency of at least 0.01% were required. To ensure at least 90% detection power, minimum frequency thresholds were set for each subject based on that subject's lowest-template unstimulated sample. Jensen-Shannon divergence between the top 1000 TCRbeta sequences post-transplant and pre-transplant was used to measure repertoire turnover. Changes in detection of donor-reactive sequences were assessed with two-sided Fisher's exact tests. Imported from immuneACCESS, the table was reduced by TCRdb to in-frame sequences with V and J called. These copies leave out some clones; in studies compared against another copy, an unresolved V gene accounts for under half, and the cause of the remainder is not known. The V and J calls and clone size are taken from that table; D and trimming were inferred from the DNA. This sample lists about 51,000 clones; 86% were detected once. Approximately 15% of the sample comes from the top ten.

The germline ends are 10 bases apart after V is trimmed by 3 bases and J by 2 bases. CDR3 length: 13 amino acids, cysteine to phenylalanine. Solely the CDR3 DNA is kept, with 39 bases framed from the first base. Via the germline V gene, CDR1 is SQVTM and CDR2 ANQGSEA. The sequence came from a human patient who received a liver transplant. Following transplantation, part of the T cell population may be supplied by the graft donor rather than the patient. The material sequenced was CD8+ T cells from blood, taken 12 months after liver transplant. The chain joins TRBV29-1 to TRBJ1-1; no D gene is confidently identified. The sequenced DNA is TGCAGCGTTGACGAACAGACAAACACTGAAGCTTTCTTT. Translated, it reads CSVDEQTNTEAFF.